Each of the 2 T cell receptor beta chains below was sequenced from the same sample in a study of cytomegalovirus exposure and HLA in healthy donors. A multiplex PCR was run with 60 Vbeta primers and 13 Jbeta primers. Some clones are missing from TCRdb's copy, which holds only in-frame ones; the method was immunoSEQ multiplex PCR. The sample has about 95,000 clones; less than 80% are singletons. The sample consisted of PBMCs. Receptor source: a woman aged 40 to 50 in good health and CMV-seropositive.

The rearrangement uses TRBV21-1 and TRBJ1-1; the table calls TRBD1, which could not be checked here. TRBV21-1 is described as a pseudogene. The CDR3 runs 13 residues. CDR3 in DNA: TGTGCCAGCCTAGGGACAGCGAACACTGAAGCTTTCTTT. Protein sequence: CASLGTANTEAFF.

This clone was observed once. The rearrangement links TRBV2 to TRBJ2-6; D is perhaps TRBD2 (5 bases). Germline V CDR1 and CDR2: SNHLY, FYNNEI. This CDR3 region has 16 residues. The V gene lost 6 bases and the J gene lost 0 bases, with 12 bases spanning the gap. The CDR3 bases are TGTGCCAGCAGCCGAAGAGGGAGCTCTGGGGCCAACGTCCTGACTTTC. This encodes CASSRRGSSGANVLTF. The whole variable domain, remainder taken from reference TRBV2 and TRBJ2-6, is EPEVTQTPSHQVTQMGQEVILRCVPISNHLYFYWYRQILGQKVEFLVSFYNNEISEKSEIFDDQFSVERPDGSNFTLKIRSTKLEDSAMYFCASSRRGSSGANVLTFGAGSRLTVL.